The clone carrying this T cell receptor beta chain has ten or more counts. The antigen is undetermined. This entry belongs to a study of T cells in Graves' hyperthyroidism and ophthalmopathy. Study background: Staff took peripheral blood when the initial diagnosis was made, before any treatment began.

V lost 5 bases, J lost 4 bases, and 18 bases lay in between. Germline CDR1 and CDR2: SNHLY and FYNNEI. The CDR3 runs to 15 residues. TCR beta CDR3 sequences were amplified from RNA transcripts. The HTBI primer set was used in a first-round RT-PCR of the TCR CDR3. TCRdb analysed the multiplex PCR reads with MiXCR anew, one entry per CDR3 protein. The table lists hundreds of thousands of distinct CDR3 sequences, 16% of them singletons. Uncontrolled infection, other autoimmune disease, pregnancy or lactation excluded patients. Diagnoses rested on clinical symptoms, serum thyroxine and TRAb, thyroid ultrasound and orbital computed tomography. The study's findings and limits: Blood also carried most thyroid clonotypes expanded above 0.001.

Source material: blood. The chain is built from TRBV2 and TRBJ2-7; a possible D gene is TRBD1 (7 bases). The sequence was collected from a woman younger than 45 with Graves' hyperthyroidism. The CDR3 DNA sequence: TGTGCCAGCAGTAGAGGACCCAGGGGGGTATACGAGCAGTACTTC. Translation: CASSRGPRGVYEQYF.